This T cell receptor (beta chain) originates from a study of cytomegalovirus exposure and HLA in healthy donors. The CDR3 is made up of 13 amino acids. Per the germline V gene, CDR1 is GTSNPN and CDR2 is SVGIG (reference sequence). V dropped 5 bases and J dropped 7; count of bases not matched to a gene: 7. PCR primers comprised 60 Vbeta and 13 Jbeta primers. Sequencing was performed with immunoSEQ multiplex PCR; in TCRdb, only in-frame clones are kept and a portion is missing. The sample lists about 70,000 clones, 86% seen once, with 1.5% to 2% in the top ten. This clone has a handful of counts. Source material: PBMCs. The source is a woman under 40 in good health and CMV-seronegative. The chain combines TRBV30 with TRBJ1-2; 10 bases map to TRBD1. The CDR3 DNA sequence: TGTGCCTGGGGGGACAGGGGATTCAGTGGCTACACCTTC. Its protein product is CAWGDRGFSGYTF.